Given below is one T cell receptor beta chain in context. No antigen is known for it. CD45RO/CCR7/CD25/CD127/CD95/CD27 staining was used to isolate CD4+ naive, central memory, regulatory and stem cell-like memory cells by sorting. V dropped 8 bases and J dropped 1 base, with 20 bases sitting between them. CDR1 is MNHEY, CDR2 SMNVEV, per germline (reference sequence). The length of the CDR3 is 16 residues. This sample was taken from a study of beta chain features in type 1 diabetes. Study-wide findings and caveats: Sampled from patients, naive, central memory and Treg TCRB repertoires appeared more similar than those sampled from healthy donors. Among all four CD4+ subsets, Type 1 diabetes patients had TCRB CDR3s that were moderately but significantly shorter.

Reverse transcription of all isolated RNA meant that expressed TCRB transcripts were sequenced. Some clones are missing from TCRdb's copy, which holds only in-frame ones; the method was immunoSEQ multiplex PCR. The sample contains about 700,000 clones, roughly 13% of which appear only once. The V and J genes are TRBV27 and TRBJ1-1; possibly TRBD1 for D (5 bases). Sequenced material: naive CD4+ T cells from blood. The TCR was taken from a man in his late teens or twenties with type 1 diabetes. The chain's CDR3 is CASALEGVSSNTEAFF. CDR3 nucleotides: TGTGCCAGCGCCCTGGAAGGGGTTTCCTCGAACACTGAAGCTTTCTTT.